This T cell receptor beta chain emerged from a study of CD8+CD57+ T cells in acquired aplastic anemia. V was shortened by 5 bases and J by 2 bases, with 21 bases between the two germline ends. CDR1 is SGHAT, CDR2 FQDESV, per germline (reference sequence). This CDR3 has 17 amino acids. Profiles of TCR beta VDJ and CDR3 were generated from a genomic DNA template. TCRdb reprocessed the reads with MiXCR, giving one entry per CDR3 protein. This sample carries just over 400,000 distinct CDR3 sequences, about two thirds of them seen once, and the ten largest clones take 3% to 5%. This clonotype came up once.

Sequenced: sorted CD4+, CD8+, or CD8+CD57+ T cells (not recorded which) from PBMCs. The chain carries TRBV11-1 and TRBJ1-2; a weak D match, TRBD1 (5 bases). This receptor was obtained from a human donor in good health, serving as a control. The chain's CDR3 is CASSGENEETVNYGYTF. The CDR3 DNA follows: TGTGCCAGCAGCGGTGAAAACGAAGAGACAGTCAACTATGGCTACACCTTC.